This T cell receptor (beta chain) was observed in a study of CD8 T cells in ankylosing spondylitis. As regards this clonotype: Its antigen is not identified.

Using quantitative 5'-RACE with molecular barcodes, the authors made TCR beta libraries. TCRdb redid the calling of the 5' RACE reads with MiXCR, one entry per CDR3 protein. The sample contains hundreds of thousands of distinct CDR3 sequences, approximately 10% of which appear only once. Study observations and caveats: What appeared characteristic of ankylosing spondylitis blood was a TCR beta motif of about eight highly homologous variants.

This CDR3 comprises 15 residues. CDR1 and CDR2 from the germline V gene are KGHDR and SFDVKD. Trimming at V came to 4 bases and at J to 6 bases, leaving 6 bases not matched to a gene. V gene TRBV24-1 combines with J gene TRBJ2-2; 8 nucleotides match TRBD2. The sequencing sample was made of blood, either unsorted or a sorted T cell fraction (not recorded which). This TCR came from a male donor with ankylosing spondylitis. The DNA of the CDR3 is TGTGCCACCAGTGACCCAGCGGGAGAATCCGGGGAGCTGTTTTTT. Its protein product is CATSDPAGESGELFF.